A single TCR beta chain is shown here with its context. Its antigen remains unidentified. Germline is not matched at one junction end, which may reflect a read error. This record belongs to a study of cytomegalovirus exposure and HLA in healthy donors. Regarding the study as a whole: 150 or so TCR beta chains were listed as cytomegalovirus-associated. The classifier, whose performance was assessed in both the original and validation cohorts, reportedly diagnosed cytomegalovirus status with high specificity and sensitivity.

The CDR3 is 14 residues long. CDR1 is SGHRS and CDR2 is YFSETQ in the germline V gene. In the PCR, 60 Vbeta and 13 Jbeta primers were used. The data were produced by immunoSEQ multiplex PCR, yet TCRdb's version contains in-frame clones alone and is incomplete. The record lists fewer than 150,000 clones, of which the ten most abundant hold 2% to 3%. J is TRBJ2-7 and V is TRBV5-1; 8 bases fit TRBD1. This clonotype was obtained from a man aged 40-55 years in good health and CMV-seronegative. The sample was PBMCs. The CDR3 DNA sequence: TGCGCCAGCAGCTTCGGACAGGGAGGCTACGCGCAGTACTTC. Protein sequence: CASSFGQGGYAQYF.